This T cell receptor (beta chain) was sequenced for a study of T cells in pancreatic ductal adenocarcinoma. Study-wide results and limits: Tumors hold more CD45RO+ effector T cells, which may bias toward lower diversity. Tumor samples had fewer productive templates and approximately 7.9-fold fewer unique clonotypes than blood.

The protocol was immunoSEQ multiplex PCR, while the TCRdb copy is restricted to in-frame clones and leaves out a portion. The sample gives roughly 100,000 clones, about 95% of which show up once; around 2.9% is in the top ten. On this clone: No antigen is known for it.

Surgery without prior neoadjuvant therapy was the treatment of the selected pancreatic ductal adenocarcinoma patients. The CDR3 is made up of 16 amino acids. Germline values: CDR1 SGHVS, CDR2 FQNEAQ. V lost 2 bases to trimming and J lost 4 bases; unmatched junction nucleotides: 11. The sequence was obtained from a human donor with pancreatic ductal adenocarcinoma. The V gene is TRBV7-8, the J gene TRBJ2-7, with 7 bases lining up with TRBD2. The sample consisted of PBMCs. CDR3 in amino acids: CASSLSLASGIYEQYF. The CDR3 nucleotides read TGTGCCAGCAGCTTAAGCTTGGCTAGCGGCATATACGAGCAGTACTTC.